Here is one T cell receptor beta chain with its context. The sample belongs to a study of blood T cell repertoires in COVID-19. Study-wide context: COVID-19 samples, acute and convalescent, were from the United States, Italy and Spain. Nucleic acid was either cDNA or gDNA, and it came from T cells, B-cell-depleted T cells, or PBMCs.

Source study methods: Estimation of nucleated cell counts relied on the amplification of reference gene primers. Sequencing used immunoSEQ multiplex PCR; TCRdb keeps in-frame clones, though not all of them. V and J calls plus clone size are reproduced from that table; the DNA served to infer D and trimming. Among 200,000 to 300,000 clones, roughly 86% were seen once, and the ten largest hold roughly 5%. V dropped 0 bases and J dropped 0; count of bases not matched to a gene: 10. The germline V gene has CDR1 MGHRA and CDR2 YSYEKL. The CDR3 length is 20 residues. Seattle patients were enrolled during active infection and followed longitudinally.

The chain carries TRBV4-1 and TRBJ2-1; 11 positions match TRBD2. Input material: peripheral blood. The receptor was isolated from a woman in her sixties or seventies with COVID-19, enrolled during active disease. Written as DNA, the CDR3 is TGCGCCAGCAGCCAAGAGTCTAGCGGGAGGATCGGGTCCTCCTACAATGAGCAGTTCTTC. It is translated as CASSQESSGRIGSSYNEQFF.